These T cell receptor beta chains were read from a single sample in a study of T cells in narcolepsy. TCRdb's table, derived via immunoSEQ multiplex PCR, lists solely in-frame clones and lacks some. The table records approximately 35,000 clones, about four fifths of them present only once. Material: memory (CD45RA-) CD4+ T cells from blood. All receptors derive from a human donor in good health. Both conserved end residues are part of each CDR3. A D gene is named only where the DNA matches it firmly. Size is omitted from some rows. Given values are once, few, many or a class for expanded clones.

D | size | J | V | DNA | CDR3
. | . | TRBJ1-1 | TRBV19 | TGTGCCAGTAGTATCCAGGGGACGGGCACTGAAGCTTTCTTT | CASSIQGTGTEAFF
. | . | TRBJ1-1 | TRBV11-2 | TGTGCCAGCAGCTTAGATCGGTTGGGGGGCACTGAAGCTTTCTTT | CASSLDRLGGTEAFF
TRBD1 | . | TRBJ2-1 | TRBV4-2 | TGTGCCAGCAGCCTCGGGACAGGTAAGGACAATGAGCAGTTCTTC | CASSLGTGKDNEQFF
. | . | TRBJ2-5 | TRBV2 | TGTGCCAGCAGCGGCGGCCAAGAGACCCAGTACTTC | CASSGGQETQYF
. | . | TRBJ2-7 | TRBV18 | TGTGCCAGCTCACCGAATACCCTCTACGAGCAGTACTTC | CASSPNTLYEQYF
TRBD2 | once | TRBJ2-7 | TRBV4-1 | TGCGCCAGCAGCCAAGTAGACATGGGACTAGCGGGAGGCAACGAGCAGTACTTC | CASSQVDMGLAGGNEQYF
. | . | TRBJ2-6 | TRBV6-5 | TGTGCCAGCATGGGGGCTGGGGCCAACGTCCTGACTTTC | CASMGAGANVLTF
. | . | TRBJ2-7 | TRBV29-1 | TGCAGCGTTCCCCTGAGTTCACGTCCCTACGAGCAGTACTTC | CSVPLSSRPYEQYF
. | . | TRBJ1-4 | TRBV15 | TGTGCCACCAGCAGAGACGTCACCCCAAGTGAAAAACTGTTTTTT | CATSRDVTPSEKLFF
TRBD2 | . | TRBJ2-1 | TRBV30 | TGTGCCTGGGGGACTAGACCAGGTAGAAATGAGCAGTTCTTC | CAWGTRPGRNEQFF
. | once | TRBJ2-1 | TRBV10-2 | TGCGCCAGCAGTGAGAGGAATCACAATGAGCAGTTCTTC | CASSERNHNEQFF
TRBD2 | . | TRBJ2-5 | TRBV5-4 | TGTGCCAGCAGCTTCCCAGGGAGGGGAGAGACCCAGTACTTC | CASSFPGRGETQYF
. | . | TRBJ2-3 | TRBV6-1 | TGTGCCAGCAGTGAGTATACAGCGGCAGATACGCAGTATTTT | CASSEYTAADTQYF
. | . | TRBJ1-2 | TRBV5-4 | TGTGCCAGCAGCTTGGTGGGTGGGGGCGCCTATGGCTACACCTTC | CASSLVGGGAYGYTF
TRBD2 | . | TRBJ2-1 | TRBV7-2 | TGTGCCAGCAGCGACCGGTCGGGAGGGCTGATTTATGAGCAGTTCTTC | CASSDRSGGLIYEQFF
. | . | TRBJ2-5 | TRBV6-5 | TGTGCCAGCAGAATAGGACTGGGGATAAGGGAGACCCAGTACTTC | CASRIGLGIRETQYF
. | . | TRBJ2-5 | TRBV18 | TGTGCCAGCTCACCTTTGTGGACAGGGACTATAGCGGGAGTCGGGGAGACCCAGTACTTC | CASSPLWTGTIAGVGETQYF
TRBD2 | once | TRBJ2-7 | TRBV7-2 | TGTGCCAGCAGCTTATACGGGAGCGGGAGGATCAACGAGCAGCACTTC | CASSLYGSGRINEQHF
. | few | TRBJ1-1 | TRBV5-1 | TGCGCCAGCAGCTTGGACAGGGTGCTGAACACTGAAGCTTTCTTT | CASSLDRVLNTEAFF
. | . | TRBJ2-7 | TRBV5-1 | TGCGCCAGCAGCTTCGGTGCAGACTCCTACGAGCAGTACTTC | CASSFGADSYEQYF
TRBD1 | . | TRBJ2-3 | TRBV11-2 | TGTGCCAGCAGCTTTAACAGGGGGGATACGCAGTATTTT | CASSFNRGDTQYF
TRBD2 | . | TRBJ2-7 | TRBV5-4 | TGTGCCAGCAGCTTGTTTAGCGGGAGTTTAACCTACGAGCAGTACTTC | CASSLFSGSLTYEQYF
. | . | TRBJ1-1 | TRBV28 | TGTGCCAGCGTTCTTTCTGGGGCAGATGAAGCTTTCTTT | CASVLSGADEAFF
. | once | TRBJ1-1 | TRBV7-2 | TGTGCCAGCAGCTTAGCCAAGGTCACTGAAGCTTTCTTT | CASSLAKVTEAFF
TRBD1 | . | TRBJ1-2 | TRBV6-5 | TGTGCCAGCAGAACGGGACAGGGGGCCTATGGCTACACCTTC | CASRTGQGAYGYTF
. | once | TRBJ1-5 | TRBV6-5 | TGTGCCAGCAGTTGGACATCCAGCAATCAGCCCCAGCATTTT | CASSWTSSNQPQHF
. | . | TRBJ2-1 | TRBV7-8 | TGTGCCAGCAGCCCACGACGGTGGCGGGACAATGAGCAGTTCTTC | CASSPRRWRDNEQFF
. | . | TRBJ1-2 | TRBV5-5 | TGTGCCAGCAGATCTCAGCCAAACTATGGCTACACCTTC | CASRSQPNYGYTF
. | . | TRBJ1-1 | TRBV14 | TGTGCCAGCAGCCAACAGTTATCGAACACTGAAGCTTTCTTT | CASSQQLSNTEAFF
TRBD1 | . | TRBJ1-2 | TRBV5-5 | TGTGCCAGCAGCGACAGGGGGGTCTATGGCTACACCTTC | CASSDRGVYGYTF
. | once | TRBJ2-1 | TRBV29-1 | TGCAGCGTTGATTCCCGCAGCTCCTACAATGAGCAGTTCTTC | CSVDSRSSYNEQFF
TRBD1 | . | TRBJ1-2 | TRBV27 | TGTGCCAGCAGCGATTCAGGGGGCAGGGGCTATGGCTACACCTTC | CASSDSGGRGYGYTF
TRBD1 | once | TRBJ2-2 | TRBV7-9 | TGTGCCAGCAGGCCTGGACAGGGGGGCACCGGGGAGCTGTTTTTT | CASRPGQGGTGELFF
. | . | TRBJ2-7 | TRBV18 | TGTGCCAGCTCACCGGGCGGACACTACGAGCAGTACTTC | CASSPGGHYEQYF
TRBD2 | few | TRBJ2-5 | TRBV13 | TGTGCCAGCAGCTTACGCGGGGGGGCCAGGGAAGAGACCCAGTACTTC | CASSLRGGAREETQYF
TRBD2 | . | TRBJ2-2 | TRBV18 | TGTGCCAGCTCACCCAAAGCGGGAGACGGGGAGCTGTTTTTT | CASSPKAGDGELFF
. | . | TRBJ2-7 | TRBV6-5 | TGTGCCAGCAGTCCGACGGGGAGCTCCTACGAGCAGTACTTC | CASSPTGSSYEQYF
TRBD2 | once | TRBJ2-3 | TRBV5-1 | TGCGCCAGCAGCTCTGGGACTAGGCAACAAGATACGCAGTATTTT | CASSSGTRQQDTQYF
. | . | TRBJ2-7 | TRBV27 | TGTGCCAGCAGTTCGGACAGCTCCCGCCACGAGCAGTACTTC | CASSSDSSRHEQYF
. | . | TRBJ2-1 | TRBV30 | TGTGCCTGGATAACGGGCTACAATGAGCAGTTCTTC | CAWITGYNEQFF
. | . | TRBJ2-1 | TRBV7-2 | TGTGCCAGCAGCTTACGTCCCAATCAGGCCTCCTACAATGAGCAGTTCTTC | CASSLRPNQASYNEQFF
TRBD1 | . | TRBJ2-5 | TRBV6-5 | TGTGCCAGCAGTTTCGGACAGGGGCAAGAGACCCAGTACTTC | CASSFGQGQETQYF
TRBD2 | . | TRBJ2-5 | TRBV7-8 | TGTGCCAGCAGCTTGATTAACTGGCTTCGAACGATGGCGGGAGGCGGGGAGGAGACCCAGTACTTC | CASSLINWLRTMAGGGEETQYF
. | . | TRBJ1-1 | TRBV5-6 | TGTGCCAGCAGCTTTCCTGGTCCTCGGGCAACCCGTGAAGCTTTCTTT | CASSFPGPRATREAFF
TRBD2 | . | TRBJ2-5 | TRBV19 | TGTGCCAGTAGTTCGGGACTAGCGGGGATGGTATCAGAGACCCAGTACTTC | CASSSGLAGMVSETQYF
TRBD1 | . | TRBJ1-2 | TRBV6-6 | TGTGCCAGCAGACTCCCGGGGACAGGGCCGTATGGCTACACCTTC | CASRLPGTGPYGYTF
. | . | TRBJ1-5 | TRBV5-8 | TGTGCCAGCAGCTTCGGCAGGGATTCAGGACAGCCCCAGCATTTT | CASSFGRDSGQPQHF
. | . | TRBJ1-4 | TRBV29-1 | TGCAGCGTTGTGGAAGGGGGGTATGAAAAACTGTTTTTT | CSVVEGGYEKLFF
TRBD2 | . | TRBJ2-5 | TRBV7-3 | TGTGCCAGCAGCTTACGTTCCGGGAGGAAGACCCAGTACTTC | CASSLRSGRKTQYF
TRBD1 | . | TRBJ2-7 | TRBV19 | TGTGCCAGTAGGGGACAGGGCTCCTACGAGCAGTACTTC | CASRGQGSYEQYF